This T cell receptor (beta chain) appears in the sequencing data of a study of blood T cell repertoires in COVID-19. About the study: The origin of the acute and convalescent COVID-19 samples was the United States, Italy and Spain. PBMCs, B-cell-depleted T cells, or T cells provided the cDNA or gDNA that made up the material.

In the study's own analysis: Amplified reference gene primers provided the basis for estimating nucleated cell counts. Using immunoSEQ multiplex PCR, the repertoire was profiled, and TCRdb retains in-frame clones only, with some absent. Clone size and the V and J calls come from that table; the DNA yielded D and trimming. Of just over 75,000 clones in the sample, around nine tenths are singletons; the top ten hold about 5.3%. Trimming took 5 bases from V and 6 from J; bases not matched to a gene: 9. Germline V gene sequence: CDR1 SGHRS, CDR2 YFSETQ. This CDR3 has 15 residues. Source material: peripheral blood. The TCR originated in a woman at least 80 years old with active or convalescent COVID-19. The chain combines TRBV5-1 with TRBJ1-4; 8 bases are shared with TRBD1. DNA of the CDR3: TGCGCCAGCAGAGGCTGGCAGGGGGCTCATGAAAAACTGTTTTTT. Translating gives CASRGWQGAHEKLFF.